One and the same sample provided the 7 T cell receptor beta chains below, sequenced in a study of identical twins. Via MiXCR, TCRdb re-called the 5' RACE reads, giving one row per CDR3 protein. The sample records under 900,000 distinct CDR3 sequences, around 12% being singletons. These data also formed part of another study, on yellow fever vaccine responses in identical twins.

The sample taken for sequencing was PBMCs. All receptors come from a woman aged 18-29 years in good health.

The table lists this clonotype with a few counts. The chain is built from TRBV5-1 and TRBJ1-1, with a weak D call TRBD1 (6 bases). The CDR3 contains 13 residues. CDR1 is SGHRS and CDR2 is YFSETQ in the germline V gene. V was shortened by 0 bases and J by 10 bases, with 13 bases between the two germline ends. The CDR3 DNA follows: TGCGCCAGCAGCTTGGCGGACAGCGGGGGAGCTTTCTTT. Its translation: CASSLADSGGAFF.

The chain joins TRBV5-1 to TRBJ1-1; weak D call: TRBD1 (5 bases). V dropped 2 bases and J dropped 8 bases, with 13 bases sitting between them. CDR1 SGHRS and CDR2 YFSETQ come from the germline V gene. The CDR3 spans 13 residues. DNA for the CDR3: TGCGCCAGCAGCTTTAAAAGGGGTGAGGAAGCTTTCTTT. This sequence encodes CASSFKRGEEAFF.

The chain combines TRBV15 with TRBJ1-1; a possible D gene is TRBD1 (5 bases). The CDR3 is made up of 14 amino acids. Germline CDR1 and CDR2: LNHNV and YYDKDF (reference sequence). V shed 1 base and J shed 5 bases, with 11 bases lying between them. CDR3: CATSRGGGTTEAFF. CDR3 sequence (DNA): TGTGCCACCAGCAGAGGCGGGGGAACAACTGAAGCTTTCTTT.

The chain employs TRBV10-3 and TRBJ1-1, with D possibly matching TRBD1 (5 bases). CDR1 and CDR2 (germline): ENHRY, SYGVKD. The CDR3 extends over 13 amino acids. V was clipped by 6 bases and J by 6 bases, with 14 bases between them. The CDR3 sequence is CAIRPRGESEAFF. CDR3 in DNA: TGTGCCATCAGGCCCCGGGGGGAGTCTGAAGCTTTCTTT.

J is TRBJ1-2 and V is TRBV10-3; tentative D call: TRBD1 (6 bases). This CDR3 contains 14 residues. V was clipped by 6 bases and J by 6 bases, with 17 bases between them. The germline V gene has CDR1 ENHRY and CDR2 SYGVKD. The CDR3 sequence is CAIRKGSHRDGYTF. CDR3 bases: TGTGCCATCAGAAAGGGATCCCACAGGGATGGCTACACCTTC.

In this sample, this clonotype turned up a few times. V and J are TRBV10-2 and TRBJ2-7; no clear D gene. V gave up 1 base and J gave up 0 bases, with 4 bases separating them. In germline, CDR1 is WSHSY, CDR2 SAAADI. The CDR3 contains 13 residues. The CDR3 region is CASSEYSSYEQYV. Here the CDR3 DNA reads TGCGCCAGCAGTGAGTACAGCTCCTACGAGCAGTACGTC.

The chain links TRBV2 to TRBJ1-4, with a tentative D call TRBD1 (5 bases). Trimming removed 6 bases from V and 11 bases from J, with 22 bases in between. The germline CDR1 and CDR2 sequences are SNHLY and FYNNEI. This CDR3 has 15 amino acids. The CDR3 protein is CASRADRNLGGKLFF. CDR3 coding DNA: TGTGCCAGCAGAGCTGACCGAAACCTGGGGGGGAAACTGTTTTTT. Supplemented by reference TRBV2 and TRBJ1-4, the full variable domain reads EPEVTQTPSHQVTQMGQEVILRCVPISNHLYFYWYRQILGQKVEFLVSFYNNEISEKSEIFDDQFSVERPDGSNFTLKIRSTKLEDSAMYFCASRADRNLGGKLFFGSGTQLSVL.